This T cell receptor beta chain comes out of a study of CD8 T cells in ankylosing spondylitis. One entry per CDR3 protein, called by TCRdb with MiXCR from the 5' RACE reads. This table holds 700,000 to 850,000 distinct CDR3 sequences, 10% to 15% found once. This clonotype was seen a few times. Its antigen remains unknown. This CDR3 is 10 amino acids long. CDR1 and CDR2 (germline): DFQATT, SNEGSKA (reference sequence). V was pared by 6 bases and J by 4 bases, with 6 bases between. Overall study findings and caveats: For ankylosing spondylitis blood, a TCR beta motif of under 10 highly homologous variants appeared characteristic. Reportedly, disease-linked clones are significantly enriched in ankylosing spondylitis patients' matched synovial fluid.

The V gene is TRBV20-1, the J gene TRBJ1-1; D gene uncertain. What was sequenced was blood, either unsorted or a sorted T cell fraction (not recorded which). This TCR derives from a male donor with ankylosing spondylitis. CDR3 amino acids: CSAVRTEAFF. DNA of the CDR3: TGCAGTGCAGTCCGCACTGAAGCTTTCTTT.